Listed below are T cell receptor beta chains from one sample, sequenced in a study of shared clonotypes between healthy human individuals. Sequencing used immunoSEQ multiplex PCR; TCRdb keeps in-frame clones, though not all of them. The sample has some 200,000 clones; approximately 65% are singletons. The sample comprised memory CD4+ T cells sorted from blood. These receptors originate from a man aged 25-45 years in good health. Each CDR3 is given with its conserved first and last residue. Each record gives: CDR3 protein, CDR3 DNA, V gene, J gene, clone size, D gene. The D gene is left open where the match is weak. The size entry is marked missing in some rows and otherwise reads once, few, many or a size class.

CDR3aa: CASKSSYNEQFF; CDR3nt: TGTGCCAGCAAGAGCTCCTACAATGAGCAGTTCTTC; v_gene: TRBV28; j_gene: TRBJ2-1; abundance: -; d_gene: -
CDR3aa: CASSLEFTRGRGAYF; CDR3nt: TGCGCCAGCAGCTTGGAATTTACCCGGGGCAGGGGGGCGTACTTC; v_gene: TRBV5-1; j_gene: TRBJ2-7; abundance: -; d_gene: -
CDR3aa: CASSIQNLYGYTF; CDR3nt: TGTGCCAGCAGCATTCAGAACCTCTATGGCTACACCTTC; v_gene: TRBV7-8; j_gene: TRBJ1-2; abundance: -; d_gene: -
CDR3aa: CAISERGGNYNEQFF; CDR3nt: TGTGCCATCAGTGAGCGGGGGGGGAACTACAATGAGCAGTTCTTC; v_gene: TRBV10-3; j_gene: TRBJ2-1; abundance: -; d_gene: TRBD2
CDR3aa: CASSLNNPYEQYF; CDR3nt: TGTGCCAGCAGCTTGAACAACCCCTACGAGCAGTACTTC; v_gene: TRBV7-9; j_gene: TRBJ2-7; abundance: -; d_gene: -
CDR3aa: CASVSGAQETQYF; CDR3nt: TGTGCCAGCGTATCGGGGGCTCAAGAGACCCAGTACTTC; v_gene: TRBV28; j_gene: TRBJ2-5; abundance: once; d_gene: -
CDR3aa: CASSHRTTGAKETQYF; CDR3nt: TGCGCCAGCAGCCACAGAACGACAGGAGCCAAAGAGACCCAGTACTTC; v_gene: TRBV5-1; j_gene: TRBJ2-5; abundance: few; d_gene: -
CDR3aa: CASSLSVPGNTGELFF; CDR3nt: TGTGCCAGCAGCTTATCTGTCCCGGGTAACACCGGGGAGCTGTTTTTT; v_gene: TRBV7-2; j_gene: TRBJ2-2; abundance: -; d_gene: -
CDR3aa: CSVRAAKNIQYF; CDR3nt: TGCAGCGTTAGGGCAGCCAAAAACATTCAGTACTTC; v_gene: TRBV29-1; j_gene: TRBJ2-4; abundance: -; d_gene: -
CDR3aa: CASSSGGGAVGNEQFF; CDR3nt: TGTGCCAGCAGCTCGGGGGGGGGAGCCGTAGGCAATGAGCAGTTCTTC; v_gene: TRBV5-4; j_gene: TRBJ2-1; abundance: -; d_gene: TRBD2
CDR3aa: CASRVLGENTIYF; CDR3nt: TGCGCCAGCAGGGTCCTTGGGGAAAACACCATATATTTT; v_gene: TRBV5-1; j_gene: TRBJ1-3; abundance: -; d_gene: -
CDR3aa: CASSQHRGNTEAFF; CDR3nt: TGTGCCAGCAGTCAACACAGGGGGAACACTGAAGCTTTCTTT; v_gene: TRBV6-6; j_gene: TRBJ1-1; abundance: -; d_gene: TRBD1
CDR3aa: CASSEMVGPFYEQYF; CDR3nt: TGTGCCAGCAGTGAGATGGTAGGGCCTTTCTACGAGCAGTACTTC; v_gene: TRBV6-1; j_gene: TRBJ2-7; abundance: once; d_gene: -
CDR3aa: CASTFSTNEQFF; CDR3nt: TGTGCCAGCACTTTCAGCACCAATGAGCAGTTCTTC; v_gene: TRBV2; j_gene: TRBJ2-1; abundance: -; d_gene: -
CDR3aa: CASSPASGGETQYF; CDR3nt: TGTGCCAGCTCACCAGCCAGCGGAGGGGAGACCCAGTACTTC; v_gene: TRBV18; j_gene: TRBJ2-5; abundance: -; d_gene: -
CDR3aa: CASRRTGGAGNQPQHF; CDR3nt: TGTGCCAGTAGACGGACAGGGGGCGCTGGCAATCAGCCCCAGCATTTT; v_gene: TRBV19; j_gene: TRBJ1-5; abundance: -; d_gene: TRBD1
CDR3aa: CASSLGTSHETQYF; CDR3nt: TGCGCCAGCAGCTTGGGCACTAGTCACGAGACCCAGTACTTC; v_gene: TRBV5-1; j_gene: TRBJ2-5; abundance: few; d_gene: -
CDR3aa: CASSESTGAGYEQYF; CDR3nt: TGTGCCAGCAGTGAATCGACAGGGGCGGGCTACGAGCAGTACTTC; v_gene: TRBV6-1; j_gene: TRBJ2-7; abundance: -; d_gene: TRBD1
CDR3aa: CASSLTARLVGTNEKLFF; CDR3nt: TGTGCCAGCAGCTTAACGGCACGCTTGGTTGGAACTAATGAAAAACTGTTTTTT; v_gene: TRBV7-8; j_gene: TRBJ1-4; abundance: many; d_gene: -
CDR3aa: CASSRAPDPGETQYF; CDR3nt: TGTGCCAGCAGCCGGGCCCCGGACCCGGGGGAGACCCAGTACTTC; v_gene: TRBV7-2; j_gene: TRBJ2-5; abundance: -; d_gene: -
CDR3aa: CASSLFRGPTYEQYF; CDR3nt: TGTGCCAGCAGCTTATTTAGGGGCCCGACCTACGAGCAGTACTTC; v_gene: TRBV7-2; j_gene: TRBJ2-7; abundance: once; d_gene: -
CDR3aa: CASSPRAWGSLEQYF; CDR3nt: TGTGCCAGCAGCCCGAGGGCCTGGGGCTCCCTCGAGCAGTACTTC; v_gene: TRBV5-6; j_gene: TRBJ2-7; abundance: -; d_gene: -
CDR3aa: CASSPASGSFDNEQFF; CDR3nt: TGTGCCAGCAGTCCAGCCAGCGGGAGTTTCGACAATGAGCAGTTCTTC; v_gene: TRBV27; j_gene: TRBJ2-1; abundance: once; d_gene: TRBD2
CDR3aa: CASSLNLGDTQYF; CDR3nt: TGTGCCAGCAGCTTAAACCTCGGAGATACGCAGTATTTT; v_gene: TRBV7-9; j_gene: TRBJ2-3; abundance: -; d_gene: -
CDR3aa: CASSKQGWGGPPYNEQFF; CDR3nt: TGTGCCAGCAGCAAACAAGGGTGGGGAGGCCCTCCCTACAATGAGCAGTTCTTC; v_gene: TRBV21-1; j_gene: TRBJ2-1; abundance: -; d_gene: -
CDR3aa: CASRFGGVGGAYEQYF; CDR3nt: TGTGCCAGCCGGTTCGGGGGTGTAGGGGGAGCCTACGAGCAGTACTTC; v_gene: TRBV27; j_gene: TRBJ2-7; abundance: few; d_gene: -
CDR3aa: CASSRVGSYEQYF; CDR3nt: TGTGCCAGCAGCCGCGTGGGCTCCTACGAGCAGTACTTC; v_gene: TRBV27; j_gene: TRBJ2-7; abundance: -; d_gene: -
CDR3aa: CASSIRTEGTIYF; CDR3nt: TGTGCCAGCAGCATTAGGACGGAAGGCACCATATATTTT; v_gene: TRBV7-9; j_gene: TRBJ1-3; abundance: -; d_gene: -